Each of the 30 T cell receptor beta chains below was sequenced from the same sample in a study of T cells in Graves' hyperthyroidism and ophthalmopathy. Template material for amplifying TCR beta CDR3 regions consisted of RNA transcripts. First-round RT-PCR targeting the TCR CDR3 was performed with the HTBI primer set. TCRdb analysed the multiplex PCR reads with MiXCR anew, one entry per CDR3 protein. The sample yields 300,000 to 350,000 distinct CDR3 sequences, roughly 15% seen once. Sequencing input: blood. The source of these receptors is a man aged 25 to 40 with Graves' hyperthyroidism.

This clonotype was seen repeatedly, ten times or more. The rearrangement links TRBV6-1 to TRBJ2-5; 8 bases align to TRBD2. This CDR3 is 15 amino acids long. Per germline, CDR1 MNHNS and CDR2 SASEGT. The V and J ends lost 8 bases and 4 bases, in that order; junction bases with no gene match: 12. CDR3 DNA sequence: TGTGCCAGCTCAATAGCGGGAAGGGGGAGAGAGACCCAGTACTTC. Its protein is CASSIAGRGRETQYF.

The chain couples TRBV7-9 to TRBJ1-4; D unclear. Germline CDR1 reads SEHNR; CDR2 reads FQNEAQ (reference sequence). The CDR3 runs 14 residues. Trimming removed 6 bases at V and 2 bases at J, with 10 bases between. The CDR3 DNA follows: TGTGCCAGCAGGGAGGATGGGACTAATGAAAAACTGTTTTTT. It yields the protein CASREDGTNEKLFF.

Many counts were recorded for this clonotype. The CDR3 spells CASSSQTGELFF. The CDR3 DNA sequence: TGTGCCAGCTCTAGCCAGACCGGGGAGCTGTTTTTT. V gene TRBV2 combines with J gene TRBJ2-2, with D perhaps matching TRBD2 (5 bases). The CDR3 runs 12 residues. Germline CDR1 SNHLY, CDR2 FYNNEI. Trimming left V 8 bases short and J 5 bases short, with 9 bases between.

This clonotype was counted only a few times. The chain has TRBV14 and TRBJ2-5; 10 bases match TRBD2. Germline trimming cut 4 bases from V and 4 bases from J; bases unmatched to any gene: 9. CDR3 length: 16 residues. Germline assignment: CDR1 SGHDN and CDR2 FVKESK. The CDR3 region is CASSRDRLAGVETQYF. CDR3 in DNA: TGTGCCAGCAGCCGAGATCGTCTAGCGGGAGTAGAGACCCAGTACTTC.

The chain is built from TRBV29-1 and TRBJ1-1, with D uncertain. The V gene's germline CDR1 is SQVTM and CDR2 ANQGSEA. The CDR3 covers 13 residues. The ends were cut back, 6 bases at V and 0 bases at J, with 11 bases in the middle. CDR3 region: CSVSGRMNTEAFF. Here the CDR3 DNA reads TGCAGCGTCTCTGGGCGAATGAACACTGAAGCTTTCTTT.

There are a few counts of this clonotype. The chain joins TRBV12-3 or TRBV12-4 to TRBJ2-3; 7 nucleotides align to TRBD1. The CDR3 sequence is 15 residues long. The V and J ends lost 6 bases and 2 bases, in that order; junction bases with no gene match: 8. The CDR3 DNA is TGTGCCAGCAGGTGGACAGGCACTTACACAGATACGCAGTATTTT. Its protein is CASRWTGTYTDTQYF.

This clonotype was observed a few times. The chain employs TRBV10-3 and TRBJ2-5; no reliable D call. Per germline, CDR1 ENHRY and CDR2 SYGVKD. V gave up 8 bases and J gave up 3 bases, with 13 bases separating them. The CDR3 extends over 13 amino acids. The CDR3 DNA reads TGTGCCATCCGGCGAGGAGAAGAAGAGACCCAGTACTTC. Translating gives CAIRRGEEETQYF.

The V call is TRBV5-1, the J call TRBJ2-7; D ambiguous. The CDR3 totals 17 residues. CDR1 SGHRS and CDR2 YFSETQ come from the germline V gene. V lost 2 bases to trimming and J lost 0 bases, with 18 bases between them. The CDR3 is CASSFSWTQGSSYEQYF. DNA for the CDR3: TGCGCCAGCAGCTTTTCTTGGACCCAAGGCAGCTCCTACGAGCAGTACTTC.

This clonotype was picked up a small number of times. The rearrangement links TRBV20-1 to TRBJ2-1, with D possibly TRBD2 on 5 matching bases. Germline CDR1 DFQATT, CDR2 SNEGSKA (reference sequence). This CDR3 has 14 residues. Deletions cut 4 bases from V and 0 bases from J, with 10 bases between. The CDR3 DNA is TGCAGTGCTATTGACTATTCCTCCTACAATGAGCAGTTCTTC. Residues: CSAIDYSSYNEQFF.

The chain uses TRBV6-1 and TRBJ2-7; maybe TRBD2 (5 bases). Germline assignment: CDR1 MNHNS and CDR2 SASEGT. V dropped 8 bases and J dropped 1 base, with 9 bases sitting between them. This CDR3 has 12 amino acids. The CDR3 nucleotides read TGTGCCAGCGACCGGGGATCCTACGAGCAGTACTTC. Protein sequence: CASDRGSYEQYF.

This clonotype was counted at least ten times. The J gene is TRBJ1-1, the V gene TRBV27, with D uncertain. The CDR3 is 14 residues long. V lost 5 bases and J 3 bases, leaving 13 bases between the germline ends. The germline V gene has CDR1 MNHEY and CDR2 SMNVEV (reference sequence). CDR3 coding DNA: TGTGCCAGCAGTGATAACGCTTTGGACACTGAAGCTTTCTTT. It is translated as CASSDNALDTEAFF.

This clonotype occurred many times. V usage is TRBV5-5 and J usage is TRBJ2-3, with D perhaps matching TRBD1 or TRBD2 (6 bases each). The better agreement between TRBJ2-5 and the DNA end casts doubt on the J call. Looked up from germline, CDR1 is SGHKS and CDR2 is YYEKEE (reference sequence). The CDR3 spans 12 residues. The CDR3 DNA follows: TGTGCCAGCAGCTTAGAGGGGGGGACCCAGTACTTC. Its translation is CASSLEGGTQYF.

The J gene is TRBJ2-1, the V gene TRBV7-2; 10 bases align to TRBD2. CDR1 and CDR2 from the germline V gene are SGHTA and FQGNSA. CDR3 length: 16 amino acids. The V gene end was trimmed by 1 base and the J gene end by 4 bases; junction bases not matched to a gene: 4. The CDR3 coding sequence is TGTGCCAGCAGCTTAGTTAGCGGGAGGATTTACAATGAGCAGTTCTTC. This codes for CASSLVSGRIYNEQFF.

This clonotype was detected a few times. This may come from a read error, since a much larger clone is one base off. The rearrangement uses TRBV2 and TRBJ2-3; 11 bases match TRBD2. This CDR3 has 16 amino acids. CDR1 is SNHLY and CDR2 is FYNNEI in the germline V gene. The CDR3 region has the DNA TGTGCCAACAGTCCTCTAGCGGGAGGAGGCACAGATACGCAGTATTTT. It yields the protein CANSPLAGGGTDTQYF.

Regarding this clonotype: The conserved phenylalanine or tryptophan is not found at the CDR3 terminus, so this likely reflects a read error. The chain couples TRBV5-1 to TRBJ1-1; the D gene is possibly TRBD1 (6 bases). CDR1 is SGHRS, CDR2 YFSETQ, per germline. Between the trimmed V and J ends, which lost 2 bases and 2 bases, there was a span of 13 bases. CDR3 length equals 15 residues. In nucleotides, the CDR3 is TGCGCCAGCAGCTTAACCGGACAGCTCAACACTGAAGCTTTCTCT. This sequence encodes CASSLTGQLNTEAFS.

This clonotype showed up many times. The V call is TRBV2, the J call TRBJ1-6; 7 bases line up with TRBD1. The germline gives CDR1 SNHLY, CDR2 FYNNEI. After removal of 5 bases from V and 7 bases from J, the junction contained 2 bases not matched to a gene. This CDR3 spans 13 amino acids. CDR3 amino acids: CASSRDSNSPLHF. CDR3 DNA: TGTGCCAGCAGTCGGGACAGCAATTCACCCCTCCACTTT.

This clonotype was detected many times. CDR3 protein: CASSFGRLNTEAFF. The CDR3 coding sequence is TGTGCCAGCAGTTTTGGCAGGTTGAACACTGAAGCTTTCTTT. This chain joins TRBV27 and TRBJ1-1, with D unclear. This CDR3 region has 14 residues. Germline assignment: CDR1 MNHEY and CDR2 SMNVEV (reference sequence). V was trimmed by 3 bases and J by 0 bases, leaving 8 bases between them.

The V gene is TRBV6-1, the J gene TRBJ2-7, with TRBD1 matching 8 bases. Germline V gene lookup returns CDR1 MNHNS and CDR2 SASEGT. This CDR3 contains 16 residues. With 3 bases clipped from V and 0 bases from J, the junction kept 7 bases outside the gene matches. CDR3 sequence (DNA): TGTGCCAGCAGTGACCCTACAGGGGGTAGCTCCTACGAGCAGTACTTC. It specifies CASSDPTGGSSYEQYF.

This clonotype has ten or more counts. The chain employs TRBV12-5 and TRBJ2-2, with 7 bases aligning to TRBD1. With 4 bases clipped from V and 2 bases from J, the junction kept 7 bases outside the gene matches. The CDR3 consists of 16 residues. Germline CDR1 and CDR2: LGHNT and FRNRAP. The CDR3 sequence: CASGWARGSNTGELFF. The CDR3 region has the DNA TGTGCTAGTGGTTGGGCCAGGGGGAGCAACACCGGGGAGCTGTTTTTT.

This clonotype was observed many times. CDR3 sequence reads: CAWSISVTGMNTEAFF. CDR3 DNA: TGTGCCTGGAGTATATCGGTAACAGGTATGAACACTGAAGCTTTCTTT. This rearrangement joins TRBV30 to TRBJ1-1, with D perhaps TRBD1 (5 bases). V lost 2 bases and J lost 0, with 16 bases in between. This CDR3 is 16 amino acids long. Germline values: CDR1 GTSNPN, CDR2 SVGIG (reference sequence).

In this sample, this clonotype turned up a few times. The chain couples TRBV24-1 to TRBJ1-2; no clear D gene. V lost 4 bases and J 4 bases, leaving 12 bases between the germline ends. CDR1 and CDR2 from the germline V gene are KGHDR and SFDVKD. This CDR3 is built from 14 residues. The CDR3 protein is CATSESTRIYGYTF. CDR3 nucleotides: TGTGCCACCAGTGAGTCAACAAGGATCTATGGCTACACCTTC.

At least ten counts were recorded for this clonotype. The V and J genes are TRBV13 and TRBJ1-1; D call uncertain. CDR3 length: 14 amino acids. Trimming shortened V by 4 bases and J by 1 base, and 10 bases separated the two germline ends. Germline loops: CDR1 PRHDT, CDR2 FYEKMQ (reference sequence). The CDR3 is CASSSNLRNTEAFF. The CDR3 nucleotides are TGTGCCAGCAGCTCAAACCTCAGGAACACTGAAGCTTTCTTT.

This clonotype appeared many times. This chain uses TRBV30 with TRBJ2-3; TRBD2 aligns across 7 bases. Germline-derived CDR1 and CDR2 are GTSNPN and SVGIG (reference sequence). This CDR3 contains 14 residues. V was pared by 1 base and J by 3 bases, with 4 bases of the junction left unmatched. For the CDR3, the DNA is TGTGCCTGGAGTGGGGGACTACCAACAGATACGCAGTATTTT. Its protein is CAWSGGLPTDTQYF.

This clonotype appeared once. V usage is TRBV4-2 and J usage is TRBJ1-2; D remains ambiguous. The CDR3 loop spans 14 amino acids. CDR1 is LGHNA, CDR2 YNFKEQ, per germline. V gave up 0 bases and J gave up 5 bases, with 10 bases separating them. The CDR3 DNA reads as TGTGCCAGCAGCCAAGATTATCGCACGTATGGCTACACCTTC. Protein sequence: CASSQDYRTYGYTF.

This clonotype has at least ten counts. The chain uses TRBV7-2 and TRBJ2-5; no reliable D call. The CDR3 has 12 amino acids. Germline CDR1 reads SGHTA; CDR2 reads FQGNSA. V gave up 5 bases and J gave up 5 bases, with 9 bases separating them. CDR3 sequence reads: CASSPQGETQYF. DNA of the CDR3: TGTGCCAGCAGCCCGCAAGGGGAGACCCAGTACTTC.

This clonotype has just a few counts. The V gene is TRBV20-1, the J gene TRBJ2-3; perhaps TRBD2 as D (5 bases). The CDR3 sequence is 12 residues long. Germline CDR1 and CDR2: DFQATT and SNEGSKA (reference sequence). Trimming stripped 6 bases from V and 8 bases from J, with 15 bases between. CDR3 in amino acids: CSAIKREGTQYF. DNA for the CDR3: TGCAGTGCCATCAAACGGGAAGGTACGCAGTATTTT.

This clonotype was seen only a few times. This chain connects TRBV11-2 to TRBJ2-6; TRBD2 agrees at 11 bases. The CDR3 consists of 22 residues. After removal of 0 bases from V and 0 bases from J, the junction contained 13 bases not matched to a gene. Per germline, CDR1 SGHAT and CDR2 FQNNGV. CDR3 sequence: CASSLEKPLGLADSSGANVLTF. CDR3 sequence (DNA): TGTGCCAGCAGCTTAGAGAAACCTCTGGGACTAGCGGACTCCTCTGGGGCCAACGTCCTGACTTTC. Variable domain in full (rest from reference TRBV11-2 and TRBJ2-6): EAGVAQSPRYKIIEKRQSVAFWCNPISGHATLYWYQQILGQGPKLLIQFQNNGVVDDSQLPKDRFSAERLKGVDSTLKIQPAKLEDSAVYLCASSLEKPLGLADSSGANVLTFGAGSRLTVL.

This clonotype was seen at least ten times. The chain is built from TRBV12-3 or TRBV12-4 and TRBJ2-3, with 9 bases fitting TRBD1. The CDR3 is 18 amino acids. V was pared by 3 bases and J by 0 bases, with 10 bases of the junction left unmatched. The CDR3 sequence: CASSFPGTGFRSTDTQYF. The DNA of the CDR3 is TGTGCCAGCAGTTTCCCCGGGACAGGGTTTCGGAGCACAGATACGCAGTATTTT.

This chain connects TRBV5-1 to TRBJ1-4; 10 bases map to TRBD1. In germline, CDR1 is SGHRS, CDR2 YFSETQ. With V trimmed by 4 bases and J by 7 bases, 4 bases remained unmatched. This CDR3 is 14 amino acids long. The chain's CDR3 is CASSPDRGREKLFF. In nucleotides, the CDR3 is TGCGCCAGCAGCCCCGACAGGGGGCGTGAAAAACTGTTTTTT.

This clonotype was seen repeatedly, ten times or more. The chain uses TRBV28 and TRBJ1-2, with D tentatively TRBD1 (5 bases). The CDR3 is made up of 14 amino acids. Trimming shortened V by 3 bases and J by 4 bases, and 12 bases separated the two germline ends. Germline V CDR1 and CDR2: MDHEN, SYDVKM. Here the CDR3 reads CASSFLDQGYGYTF. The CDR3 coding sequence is TGTGCCAGCAGTTTTCTAGATCAGGGCTATGGCTACACCTTC.